This TCR beta chain was obtained from a study of cytomegalovirus exposure and HLA in healthy donors. Study outcomes and limitations: The study put 150 or so TCR beta chains on its list as cytomegalovirus-associated. What a later analysis reportedly showed was that an Asian-associated ancestry cluster had fewer N-insertions than the roughly 670-donor mean.

On this clone itself: The antigen remains unidentified.

With 60 Vbeta and 13 Jbeta primers, the PCR was carried out. Assay used: immunoSEQ multiplex PCR; TCRdb lists only in-frame clones, some missing. Of roughly 120,000 clones in the sample, roughly 71% were seen once. This clonotype was obtained from a woman aged 65 to 85 in good health and CMV-seropositive. The specimen sequenced was PBMCs.

CDR3 residues: CASSWSSTGGTEAFF. The CDR3 coding sequence is TGTGCCAGCAGCTGGTCATCTACAGGGGGCACTGAAGCTTTCTTT. V gene TRBV7-2 combines with J gene TRBJ1-1; 8 nucleotides match TRBD1. CDR3 length equals 15 residues. Losses at the gene ends were 4 bases for V and 4 bases for J; bases not matched to a gene: 8. In germline, CDR1 is SGHTA, CDR2 FQGNSA.